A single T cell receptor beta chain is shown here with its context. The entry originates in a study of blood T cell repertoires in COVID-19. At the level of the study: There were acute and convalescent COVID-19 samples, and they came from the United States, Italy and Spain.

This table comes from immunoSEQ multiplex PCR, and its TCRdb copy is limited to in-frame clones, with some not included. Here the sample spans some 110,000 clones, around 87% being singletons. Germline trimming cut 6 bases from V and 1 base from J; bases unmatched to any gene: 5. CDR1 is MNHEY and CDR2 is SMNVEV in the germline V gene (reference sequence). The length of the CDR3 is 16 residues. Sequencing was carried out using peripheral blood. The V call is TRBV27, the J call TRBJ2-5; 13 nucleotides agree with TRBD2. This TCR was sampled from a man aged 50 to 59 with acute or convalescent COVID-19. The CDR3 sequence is CASRLAGGRVQETQYF. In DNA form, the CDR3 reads TGTGCCAGCAGACTAGCGGGAGGGAGGGTCCAAGAGACCCAGTACTTC.